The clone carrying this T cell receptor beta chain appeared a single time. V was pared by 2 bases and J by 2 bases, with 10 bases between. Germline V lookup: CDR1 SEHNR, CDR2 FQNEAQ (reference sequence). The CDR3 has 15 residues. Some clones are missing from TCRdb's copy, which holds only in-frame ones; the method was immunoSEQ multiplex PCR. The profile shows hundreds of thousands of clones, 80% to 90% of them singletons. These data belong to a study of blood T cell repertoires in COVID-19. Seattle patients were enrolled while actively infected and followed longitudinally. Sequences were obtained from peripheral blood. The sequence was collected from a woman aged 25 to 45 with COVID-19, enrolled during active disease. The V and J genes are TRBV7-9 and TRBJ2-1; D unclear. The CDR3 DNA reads TGTGCCAGCAGCTTAAGGTCAGGTCCCTACAATGAGCAGTTCTTC. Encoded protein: CASSLRSGPYNEQFF.